What follows are 23 T cell receptor beta chains derived from one specimen sequenced in a study of blood T cell repertoires in COVID-19. Method: immunoSEQ multiplex PCR; TCRdb's copy keeps in-frame clones and lacks some. The table records about 79,000 clones, roughly 90% of them present only once. The sample comprised peripheral blood. The receptor set was obtained from a man aged 65 to 85 with active or convalescent COVID-19.

This clone was seen more than once but under ten times. CDR3 region: CASSLSPGGTEAFF. CDR3 DNA: TGTGCCAGTAGCCTCAGTCCAGGGGGCACTGAAGCTTTCTTT. The chain is built from TRBV19 and TRBJ1-1, with TRBD1 identical over 7 bases. The CDR3 is 14 amino acids. Looked up from germline, CDR1 is LNHDA and CDR2 is SQIVND (reference sequence). The ends lost 6 bases at V and 4 bases at J; junction bases unmatched: 8. Filled out from reference TRBV19 and TRBJ1-1, the complete variable domain reads DGGITQSPKYLFRKEGQNVTLSCEQNLNHDAMYWYRQDPGQGLRLIYYSQIVNDFQKGDIAEGYSVSREKKESFPLTVTSAQKNPTAFYLCASSLSPGGTEAFFGQGTRLTVV.

The chain joins TRBV4-2 to TRBJ2-7; 9 bases are a match to TRBD1. V dropped 3 bases and J dropped 5; count of bases not matched to a gene: 11. This CDR3 spans 16 amino acids. CDR1 is LGHNA and CDR2 is YNFKEQ in the germline V gene. CDR3 residues: CASSHPGTGNSDEQYF. The CDR3, as DNA: TGTGCCAGCAGCCACCCCGGGACAGGGAATAGTGACGAGCAGTACTTC.

The chain joins TRBV28 to TRBJ1-2; D is uncertain. Per germline, CDR1 MDHEN and CDR2 SYDVKM. Trimming cost V 5 bases and J 4 bases, with 11 bases left between them. CDR3 length: 13 amino acids. Here the CDR3 DNA reads TGTGCCAGCAGTGAAAGAGGTGCCTATGGCTACACCTTC. Its protein is CASSERGAYGYTF.

In its sample, this clone was seen once. V usage is TRBV5-8 and J usage is TRBJ1-1, with TRBD1 matching 8 bases. This CDR3 is 16 amino acids long. Trimming cost V 0 bases and J 7 bases; bases outside gene matches: 11. Germline CDR1 reads SGHTS; CDR2 reads YDEGEE. CDR3 sequence: CASSLEPGGPKYEAFF. The CDR3, as DNA: TGTGCCAGCAGCTTGGAGCCAGGGGGCCCGAAGTATGAAGCTTTCTTT.

The J gene is TRBJ2-7, the V gene TRBV5-1; TRBD2 aligns across 8 bases. V was pared by 4 bases and J by 2 bases, with 5 bases of the junction left unmatched. The germline V gene has CDR1 SGHRS and CDR2 YFSETQ. This CDR3 has 14 amino acids. The CDR3: CASSATSGTYEQYF. The CDR3 DNA follows: TGCGCCAGCAGCGCTACTAGCGGTACCTACGAGCAGTACTTC.

This sequence joins TRBV4-2 and TRBJ2-1, with 9 bases identical to TRBD2. The CDR3 sequence is 17 residues long. Germline lookup yields CDR1 LGHNA and CDR2 YNFKEQ. Germline trimming cut 3 bases from V and 2 bases from J; bases unmatched to any gene: 8. The CDR3 nucleotides are TGTGCCAGCAGCCAGCATAGACTAGCGGATACCTACAATGAGCAGTTCTTC. As protein: CASSQHRLADTYNEQFF.

This clone came up once. V usage is TRBV5-6 and J usage is TRBJ2-1, with TRBD2 as a possible D gene (6 bases). V dropped 2 bases and J dropped 6 bases, with 15 bases sitting between them. Germline V gives CDR1 SGHDT, CDR2 YYEEEE. This CDR3 is built from 15 residues. CDR3: CASSFSGTSANEQFF. The CDR3, as DNA: TGTGCCAGCAGCTTTAGTGGGACTTCCGCCAATGAGCAGTTCTTC.

This chain uses TRBV10-3 with TRBJ2-5; the D is unclear. Germline V gene sequence: CDR1 ENHRY, CDR2 SYGVKD. This CDR3 is built from 12 residues. Trimming took 3 bases from V and 4 from J, leaving 6 bases between them. The CDR3 reads CAISDSTETQYF. The CDR3 DNA sequence: TGTGCCATCAGTGATAGTACAGAGACCCAGTACTTC.

This chain joins TRBV30 and TRBJ2-7, with a tentative D call TRBD1 (6 bases). The CDR3 is 12 residues long. The germline gives CDR1 GTSNPN, CDR2 SVGIG (reference sequence). V lost 4 bases and J 9 bases, leaving 16 bases between the germline ends. The CDR3 DNA follows: TGTGCCTGGAACCTACAGGGAGAGGTGCAGTACTTC. Amino acids: CAWNLQGEVQYF.

V is TRBV10-2 and J is TRBJ1-1, with D unclear. Germline V lookup: CDR1 WSHSY, CDR2 SAAADI. The CDR3 sequence is 12 residues long. Trimming left V 6 bases short and J 3 bases short, with 8 bases between. DNA of the CDR3: TGCGCCAGCAGCCTACGCGACACTGAAGCTTTCTTT. It encodes CASSLRDTEAFF.

V and J are TRBV19 and TRBJ2-1, with a weak D call TRBD1 (6 bases). The CDR3 has 12 amino acids. Germline values: CDR1 LNHDA, CDR2 SQIVND (reference sequence). V was pared by 4 bases and J by 11 bases, with 12 bases between. This CDR3 reads CASSTQGPKQFF. Written as DNA, the CDR3 is TGTGCCAGTAGTACACAGGGCCCTAAGCAGTTCTTC.

The chain joins TRBV5-1 to TRBJ1-2, with TRBD1 identical over 12 bases. V trimming: 5 bases; J trimming: 4 bases; junction bases outside the gene matches: 9. The CDR3 totals 16 residues. Germline V gene data show CDR1 as SGHRS and CDR2 as YFSETQ. The CDR3 is CASRAGTGGIGYGYTF. DNA of the CDR3: TGCGCCAGCAGGGCCGGGACAGGGGGCATAGGCTATGGCTACACCTTC.

The V and J genes are TRBV7-9 and TRBJ2-1, with 7 bases aligning to TRBD2. V shed 7 bases and J 10 bases; nucleotides not matched to a gene: 4. Germline V lookup: CDR1 SEHNR, CDR2 FQNEAQ (reference sequence). The CDR3 runs to 11 residues. CDR3 nucleotides: TGTGCCAGCACCGGGGGGACCGAGCAGTTCTTC. Protein sequence: CASTGGTEQFF.

This chain uses TRBV7-2 with TRBJ2-7, with D tentatively TRBD1 (5 bases). Trimming cost V 0 bases and J 2 bases, with 8 bases left between them. This CDR3 is 14 amino acids long. Germline-derived CDR1 and CDR2 are SGHTA and FQGNSA. The CDR3 sequence: CASSLARDAYEQYF. CDR3 coding DNA: TGTGCCAGCAGCTTAGCCAGGGATGCCTACGAGCAGTACTTC.

The rearrangement links TRBV2 to TRBJ2-3, with 9 positions matching TRBD2. This CDR3 is 16 amino acids long. Germline CDR1 reads SNHLY; CDR2 reads FYNNEI. V was pared by 6 bases and J by 3 bases, with 10 bases of the junction left unmatched. The CDR3, as DNA: TGTGCCAGCAGCTCCACCTCGGGACTAGCAACAGATACGCAGTATTTT. It yields the protein CASSSTSGLATDTQYF.

The V call is TRBV9, the J call TRBJ1-2; D perhaps matches TRBD1 (5 bases). The length of the CDR3 is 15 residues. CDR1 SGDLS and CDR2 YYNGEE come from the germline V gene. V lost 4 bases to trimming and J lost 13 bases, with 26 bases between them. CDR3 sequence: CASSFQGWSDSSCTF. In DNA form, the CDR3 reads TGTGCCAGCAGCTTCCAAGGCTGGTCAGACAGTTCGTGCACCTTC.

As to this clone: A junction boundary mismatches the germline segment, possibly from a read error. This chain joins TRBV7-7 and TRBJ2-1; 12 bases align to TRBD1. The CDR3 is made up of 15 amino acids. Per germline, CDR1 SSHAT and CDR2 FNYEAQ (reference sequence). CDR3: CASSLGTGGRNEQFF. In DNA, the CDR3 is TGTGCTAGCAGCTTGGGGACAGGGGGCCGGAATGAGCAGTTCTTC.

The chain recombines TRBV2 with TRBJ1-2; D perhaps matches TRBD1 (6 bases). V was trimmed by 2 bases and J by 8 bases, leaving 18 bases between them. CDR3 length: 15 residues. CDR1 is SNHLY, CDR2 FYNNEI, per germline. The CDR3, as DNA: TGTGCCAGCAGTGAATATTCTACAGGGAGTGGGGGCTACACCTTC. The encoded protein is CASSEYSTGSGGYTF. Full variable domain (rest looked up from reference TRBV2 and TRBJ1-2): EPEVTQTPSHQVTQMGQEVILRCVPISNHLYFYWYRQILGQKVEFLVSFYNNEISEKSEIFDDQFSVERPDGSNFTLKIRSTKLEDSAMYFCASSEYSTGSGGYTFGSGTRLTVV.

This chain joins TRBV6-5 and TRBJ1-2, with 7 bases fitting TRBD1. Trimming at V came to 4 bases and at J to 4 bases, leaving 6 bases not matched to a gene. Germline loops: CDR1 MNHEY, CDR2 SVGAGI. CDR3 length: 14 amino acids. CDR3 coding DNA: TGTGCCAGCAGTTCCCGACAGGGCAGCTATGGCTACACCTTC. Translating gives CASSSRQGSYGYTF.

The sample holds one count of this clone. The rearrangement links TRBV5-4 to TRBJ2-5, with 8 nucleotides matching TRBD2. The V and J ends lost 0 bases and 5 bases, in that order; junction bases with no gene match: 6. Germline V gene sequence: CDR1 SGHNT, CDR2 YYREEE (reference sequence). This CDR3 region has 15 residues. CDR3 coding DNA: TGTGCCAGCAGCTTGGCAAGCGGGAGCCGGGAGACCCAGTACTTC. This gives the protein CASSLASGSRETQYF.

The chain combines TRBV5-5 with TRBJ2-7, with TRBD1 matching 12 bases. V was clipped by 5 bases and J by 1 base; unmatched bases: 10. CDR1 SGHKS and CDR2 YYEKEE come from the germline V gene (reference sequence). CDR3 length: 17 residues. The CDR3 nucleotides are TGTGCCAGCAGTCCCCGGGACAGGGGGCTACGATCCTACGAGCAGTACTTC. Residues: CASSPRDRGLRSYEQYF.

The rearrangement links TRBV19 to TRBJ1-1; the match to TRBD1 covers 7 bases. J lost 5 bases, V lost 4 bases, and 4 bases had no gene match. The CDR3 has 13 amino acids. The germline V gene has CDR1 LNHDA and CDR2 SQIVND (reference sequence). CDR3: CASSTQGDTEAFF. As DNA, the CDR3 is TGTGCCAGTAGTACGCAGGGGGATACTGAAGCTTTCTTT.

The chain joins TRBV2 to TRBJ2-1; 10 bases align to TRBD1. CDR1 and CDR2 (germline): SNHLY, FYNNEI. The J segment lost 4 bases and the V segment lost 5 bases, leaving 5 bases of the junction unmatched. CDR3 length: 15 residues. The CDR3 DNA reads as TGTGCCAGCAGTTTTGGACAGGGGGTTTACAATGAGCAGTTCTTC. Amino acid sequence: CASSFGQGVYNEQFF.